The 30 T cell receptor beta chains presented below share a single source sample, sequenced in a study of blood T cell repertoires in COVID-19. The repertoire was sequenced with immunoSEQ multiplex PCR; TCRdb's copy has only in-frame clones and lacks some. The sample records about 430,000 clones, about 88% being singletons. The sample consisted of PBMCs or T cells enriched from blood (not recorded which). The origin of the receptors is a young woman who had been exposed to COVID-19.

CDR3 nucleotide sequence: TGTGCCAGCAGTTTCTGGCTAGACAATGAGCAGTTCTTC. Translated: CASSFWLDNEQFF. The chain carries TRBV28 and TRBJ2-1; D is ambiguous. The V end was cut by 3 bases, the J end by 5 bases, with 8 bases between. CDR1 and CDR2 from the germline V gene are MDHEN and SYDVKM. This CDR3 is built from 13 residues.

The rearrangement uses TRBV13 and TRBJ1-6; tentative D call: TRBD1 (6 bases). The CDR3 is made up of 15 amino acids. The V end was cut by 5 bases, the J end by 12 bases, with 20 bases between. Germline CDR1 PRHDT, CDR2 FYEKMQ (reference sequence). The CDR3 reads CASSPTTGGKGPLHF. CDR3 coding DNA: TGTGCCAGCAGCCCTACGACAGGTGGGAAAGGACCCCTCCACTTT.

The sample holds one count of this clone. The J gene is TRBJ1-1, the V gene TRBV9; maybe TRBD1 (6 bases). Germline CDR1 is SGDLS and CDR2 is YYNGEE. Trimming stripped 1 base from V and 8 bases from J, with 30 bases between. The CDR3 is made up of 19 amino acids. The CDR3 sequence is CASSVFTWTAGNAVKEAFF. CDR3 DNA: TGTGCCAGCAGCGTATTTACTTGGACAGCGGGGAATGCGGTAAAGGAAGCTTTCTTT. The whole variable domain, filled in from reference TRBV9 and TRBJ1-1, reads DSGVTQTPKHLITATGQRVTLRCSPRSGDLSVYWYQQSLDQGLQFLIQYYNGEERAKGNILERFSAQQFPDLHSELNLSSLELGDSALYFCASSVFTWTAGNAVKEAFFGQGTRLTVV.

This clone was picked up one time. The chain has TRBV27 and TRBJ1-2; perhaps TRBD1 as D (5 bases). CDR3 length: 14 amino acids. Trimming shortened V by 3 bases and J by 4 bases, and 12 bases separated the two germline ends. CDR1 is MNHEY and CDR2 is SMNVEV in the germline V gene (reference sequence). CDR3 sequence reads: CASSFGLGPYGYTF. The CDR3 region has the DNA TGTGCCAGCAGTTTCGGGCTGGGGCCCTATGGCTACACCTTC.

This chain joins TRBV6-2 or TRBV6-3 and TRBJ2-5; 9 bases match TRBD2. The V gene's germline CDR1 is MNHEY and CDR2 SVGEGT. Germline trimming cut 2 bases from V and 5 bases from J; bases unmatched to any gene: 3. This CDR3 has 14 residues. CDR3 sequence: CASSYPGLAETQYF. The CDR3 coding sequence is TGTGCCAGCAGTTACCCCGGACTAGCGGAGACCCAGTACTTC.

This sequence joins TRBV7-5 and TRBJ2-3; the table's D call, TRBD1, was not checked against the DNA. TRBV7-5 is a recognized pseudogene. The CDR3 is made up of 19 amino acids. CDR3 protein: CVRSLAPPNRGHHTDTQYF. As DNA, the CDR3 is TGTGTCAGAAGCTTAGCGCCCCCAAACAGGGGGCACCACACAGATACGCAGTATTTT.

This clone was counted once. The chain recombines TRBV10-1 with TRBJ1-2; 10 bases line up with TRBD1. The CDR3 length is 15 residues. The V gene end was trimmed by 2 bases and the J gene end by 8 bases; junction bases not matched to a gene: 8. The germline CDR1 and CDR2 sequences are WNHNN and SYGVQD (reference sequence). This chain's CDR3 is CASSEPGTGEEGYTF. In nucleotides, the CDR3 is TGCGCCAGCAGTGAGCCGGGGACAGGGGAAGAAGGCTACACCTTC.

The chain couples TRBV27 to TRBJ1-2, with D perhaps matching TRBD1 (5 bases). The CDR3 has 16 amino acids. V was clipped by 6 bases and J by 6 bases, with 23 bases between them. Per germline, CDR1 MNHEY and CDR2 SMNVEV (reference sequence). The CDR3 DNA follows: TGTGCCAGCAGCGCTACGTTTGGGGGAGGGGAAGATGGCTACACCTTC. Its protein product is CASSATFGGGEDGYTF.

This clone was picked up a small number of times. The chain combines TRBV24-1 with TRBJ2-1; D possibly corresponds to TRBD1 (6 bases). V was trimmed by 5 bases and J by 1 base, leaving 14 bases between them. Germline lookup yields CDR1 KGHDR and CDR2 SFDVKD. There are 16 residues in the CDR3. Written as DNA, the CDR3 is TGTGCCACCAGTGTCTTTGACAGGCCTTCCTACAATGAGCAGTTCTTC. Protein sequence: CATSVFDRPSYNEQFF.

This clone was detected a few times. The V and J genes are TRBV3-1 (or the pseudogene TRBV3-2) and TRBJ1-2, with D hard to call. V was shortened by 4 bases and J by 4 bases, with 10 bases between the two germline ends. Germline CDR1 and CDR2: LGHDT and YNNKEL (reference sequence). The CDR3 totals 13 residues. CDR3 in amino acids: CASSPSGRYGYTF. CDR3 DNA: TGTGCCAGCAGCCCGAGCGGGCGCTATGGCTACACCTTC.

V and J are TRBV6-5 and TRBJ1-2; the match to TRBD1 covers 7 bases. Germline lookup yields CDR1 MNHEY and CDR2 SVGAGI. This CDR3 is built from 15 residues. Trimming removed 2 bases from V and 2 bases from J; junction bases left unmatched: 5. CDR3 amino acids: CASSYLTGANYGYTF. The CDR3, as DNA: TGTGCCAGCAGTTACCTTACAGGGGCCAACTATGGCTACACCTTC.

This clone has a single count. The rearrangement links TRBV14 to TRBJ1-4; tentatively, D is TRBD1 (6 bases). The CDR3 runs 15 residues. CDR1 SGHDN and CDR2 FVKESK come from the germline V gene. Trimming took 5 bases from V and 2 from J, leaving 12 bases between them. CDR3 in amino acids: CASSTRTATNEKLFF. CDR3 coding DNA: TGTGCCAGCAGCACCCGGACAGCCACTAATGAAAAACTGTTTTTT.

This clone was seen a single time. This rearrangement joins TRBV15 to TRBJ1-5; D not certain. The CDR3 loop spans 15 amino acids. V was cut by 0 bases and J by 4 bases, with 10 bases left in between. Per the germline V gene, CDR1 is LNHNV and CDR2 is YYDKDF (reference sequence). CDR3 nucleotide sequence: TGTGCCACCAGCAGAGACCGGGAAGGGAATCAGCCCCAGCATTTT. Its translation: CATSRDREGNQPQHF.

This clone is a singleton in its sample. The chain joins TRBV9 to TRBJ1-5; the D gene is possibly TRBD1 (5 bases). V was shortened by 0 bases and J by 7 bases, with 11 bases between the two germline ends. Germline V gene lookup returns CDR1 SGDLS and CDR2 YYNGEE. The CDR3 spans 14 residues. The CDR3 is CASSVGQAGQPQHF. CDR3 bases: TGTGCCAGCAGCGTAGGCCAGGCAGGGCAGCCCCAGCATTTT.

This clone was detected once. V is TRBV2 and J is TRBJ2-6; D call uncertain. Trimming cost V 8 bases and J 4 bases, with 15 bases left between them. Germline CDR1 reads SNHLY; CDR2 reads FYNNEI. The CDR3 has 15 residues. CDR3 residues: CASLSALGGANVLTF. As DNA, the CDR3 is TGTGCCAGCCTATCGGCTCTAGGAGGGGCCAACGTCCTGACTTTC.

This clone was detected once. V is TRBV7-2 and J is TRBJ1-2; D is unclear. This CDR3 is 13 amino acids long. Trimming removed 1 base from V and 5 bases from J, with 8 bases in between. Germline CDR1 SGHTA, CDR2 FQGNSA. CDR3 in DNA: TGTGCCAGCAGCTTAGAGCACAGATATGGCTACACCTTC. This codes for CASSLEHRYGYTF.

The CDR3 loop reads CASSLQGAREQFF. The CDR3 nucleotides are TGTGCCAGCAGTCTTCAGGGGGCGCGAGAGCAGTTCTTC. The chain is built from TRBV6-5 and TRBJ2-1, with 8 bases aligning to TRBD1. The CDR3 totals 13 residues. Trimming at V came to 5 bases and at J to 10 bases, leaving 7 bases not matched to a gene. From germline, CDR1 is MNHEY and CDR2 SVGAGI.

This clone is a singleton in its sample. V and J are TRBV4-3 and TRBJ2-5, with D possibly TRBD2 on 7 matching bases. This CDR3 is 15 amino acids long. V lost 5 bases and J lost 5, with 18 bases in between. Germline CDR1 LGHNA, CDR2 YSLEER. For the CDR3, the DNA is TGCGCCAGCAGCTCCCGGGGGGCTCTAGGGGAGACCCAGTACTTC. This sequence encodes CASSSRGALGETQYF.

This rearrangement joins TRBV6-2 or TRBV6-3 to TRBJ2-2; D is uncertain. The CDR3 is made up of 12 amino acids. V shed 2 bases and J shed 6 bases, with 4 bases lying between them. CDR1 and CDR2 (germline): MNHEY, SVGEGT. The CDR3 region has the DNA TGTGCCAGCAGTTACGTCTCCGGGGAGCTGTTTTTT. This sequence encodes CASSYVSGELFF.

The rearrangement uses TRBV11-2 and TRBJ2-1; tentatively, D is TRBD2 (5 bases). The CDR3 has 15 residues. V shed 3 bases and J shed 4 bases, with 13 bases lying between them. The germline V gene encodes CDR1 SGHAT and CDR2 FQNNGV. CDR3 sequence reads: CASSLVVRGYNEQFF. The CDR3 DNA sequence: TGTGCCAGCAGCTTGGTCGTTCGGGGATACAATGAGCAGTTCTTC.

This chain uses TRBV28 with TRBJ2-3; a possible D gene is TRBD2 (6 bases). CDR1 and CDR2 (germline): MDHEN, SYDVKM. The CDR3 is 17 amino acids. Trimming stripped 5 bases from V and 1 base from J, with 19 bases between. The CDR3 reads CASSPRGAGRGTDTQYF. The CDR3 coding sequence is TGTGCCAGCAGTCCTCGAGGGGCGGGAAGGGGCACAGATACGCAGTATTTT.

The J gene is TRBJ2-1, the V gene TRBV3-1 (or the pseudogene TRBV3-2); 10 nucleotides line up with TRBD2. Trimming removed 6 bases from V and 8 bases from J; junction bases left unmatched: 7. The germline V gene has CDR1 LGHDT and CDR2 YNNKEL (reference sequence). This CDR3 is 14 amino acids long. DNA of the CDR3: TGTGCCAGCAGTCTAGCGGGAGTTATAGATGAGCAGTTCTTC. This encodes CASSLAGVIDEQFF.

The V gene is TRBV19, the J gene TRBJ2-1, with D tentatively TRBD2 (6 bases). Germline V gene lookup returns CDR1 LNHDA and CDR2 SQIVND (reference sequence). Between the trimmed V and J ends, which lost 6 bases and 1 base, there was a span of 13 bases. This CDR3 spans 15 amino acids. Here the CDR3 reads CASRTVGGSYNEQFF. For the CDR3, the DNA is TGTGCCAGTAGGACCGTCGGAGGGTCCTACAATGAGCAGTTCTTC.

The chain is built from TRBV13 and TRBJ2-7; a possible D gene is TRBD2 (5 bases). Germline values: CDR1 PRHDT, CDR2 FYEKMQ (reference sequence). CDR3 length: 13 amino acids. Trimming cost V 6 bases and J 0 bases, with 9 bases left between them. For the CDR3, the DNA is TGTGCCAGCAGTCACCGGGACTCCTACGAGCAGTACTTC. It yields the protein CASSHRDSYEQYF.

CDR3 amino acids: CASSLEVAVGNEQFF. The CDR3 bases are TGCGCCAGCAGCTTGGAGGTAGCGGTAGGGAATGAGCAGTTCTTC. The J gene is TRBJ2-1, the V gene TRBV5-1, with D perhaps matching TRBD2 (6 bases). V was trimmed by 0 bases and J by 7 bases, leaving 14 bases between them. Germline V gene sequence: CDR1 SGHRS, CDR2 YFSETQ. This CDR3 comprises 15 residues.

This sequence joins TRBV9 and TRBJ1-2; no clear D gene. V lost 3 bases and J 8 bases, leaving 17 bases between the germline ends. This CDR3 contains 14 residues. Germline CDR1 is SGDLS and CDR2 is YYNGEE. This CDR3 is CASSADFEGYGYTF. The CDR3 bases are TGTGCCAGCAGCGCCGACTTTGAGGGCTACGGCTACACCTTC. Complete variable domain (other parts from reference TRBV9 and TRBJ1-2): DSGVTQTPKHLITATGQRVTLRCSPRSGDLSVYWYQQSLDQGLQFLIQYYNGEERAKGNILERFSAQQFPDLHSELNLSSLELGDSALYFCASSADFEGYGYTFGSGTRLTVV.

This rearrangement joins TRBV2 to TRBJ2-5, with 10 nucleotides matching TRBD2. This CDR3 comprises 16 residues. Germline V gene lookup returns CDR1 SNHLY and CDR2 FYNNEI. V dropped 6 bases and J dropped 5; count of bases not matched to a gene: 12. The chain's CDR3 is CASRRRLAGVVETQYF. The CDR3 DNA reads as TGTGCCAGCAGAAGAAGGCTAGCGGGAGTCGTCGAGACCCAGTACTTC.

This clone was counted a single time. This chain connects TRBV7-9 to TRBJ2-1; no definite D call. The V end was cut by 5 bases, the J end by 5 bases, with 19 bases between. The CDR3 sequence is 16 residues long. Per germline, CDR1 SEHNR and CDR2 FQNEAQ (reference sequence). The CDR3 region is CASSPLRLVSHNEQFF. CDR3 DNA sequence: TGTGCCAGCAGCCCACTTCGGCTAGTGTCCCACAATGAGCAGTTCTTC. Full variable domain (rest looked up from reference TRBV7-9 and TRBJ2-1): DTGVSQNPRHKITKRGQNVTFRCDPISEHNRLYWYRQTLGQGPEFLTYFQNEAQLEKSRLLSDRFSAERPKGSFSTLEIQRTEQGDSAMYLCASSPLRLVSHNEQFFGPGTRLTVL.

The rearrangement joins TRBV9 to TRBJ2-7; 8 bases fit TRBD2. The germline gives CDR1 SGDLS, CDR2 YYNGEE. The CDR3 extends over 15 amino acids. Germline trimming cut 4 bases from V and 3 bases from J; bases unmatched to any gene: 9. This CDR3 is CASSPTGGPNYEQYF. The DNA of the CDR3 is TGTGCCAGCAGCCCCACGGGGGGGCCTAACTACGAGCAGTACTTC.

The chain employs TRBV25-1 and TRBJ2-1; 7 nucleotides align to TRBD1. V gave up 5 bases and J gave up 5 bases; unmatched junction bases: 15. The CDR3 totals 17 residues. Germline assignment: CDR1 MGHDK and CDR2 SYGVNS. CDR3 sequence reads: CASSPLRTGFLDNEQFF. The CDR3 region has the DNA TGTGCCAGCAGTCCTCTTCGGACAGGTTTTCTAGACAATGAGCAGTTCTTC.